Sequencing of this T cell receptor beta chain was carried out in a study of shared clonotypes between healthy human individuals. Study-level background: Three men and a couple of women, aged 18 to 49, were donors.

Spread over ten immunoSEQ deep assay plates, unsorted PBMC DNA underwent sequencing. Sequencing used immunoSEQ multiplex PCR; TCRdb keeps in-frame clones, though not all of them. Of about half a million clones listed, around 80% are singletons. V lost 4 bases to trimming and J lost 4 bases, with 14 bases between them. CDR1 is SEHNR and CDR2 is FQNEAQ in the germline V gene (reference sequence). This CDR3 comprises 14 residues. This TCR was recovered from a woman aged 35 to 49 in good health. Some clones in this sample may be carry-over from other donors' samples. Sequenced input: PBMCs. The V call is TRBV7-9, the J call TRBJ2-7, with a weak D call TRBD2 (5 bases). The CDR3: CASSSEERPYEQYF. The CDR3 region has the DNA TGTGCCAGCAGCTCGGAGGAAAGGCCGTACGAGCAGTACTTC.